The entry that follows covers one T cell receptor (beta chain) sequence. Its cognate antigen is unknown. The data originate from a study of T cell responses to AZD1222 COVID-19 vaccine. Study outcomes and limitations: Recipients of AZD1222 seropositive at baseline numbered only 6 or 7.

The CDR3 totals 16 residues. CDR1 LGHNA and CDR2 YSLEER come from the germline V gene. Trimming removed 0 bases from V and 1 base from J, with 12 bases in between. This table comes from immunoSEQ multiplex PCR, and its TCRdb copy is limited to in-frame clones, with some not included. The data show approximately 130,000 clones, about nine tenths seen once. This TCR came from an adult who received the AZD1222 COVID-19 vaccine. The sequences come from peripheral blood, collected 28 days after the second AZD1222 dose. J is TRBJ1-1 and V is TRBV4-3; possible D gene TRBD1, 5 bases. The chain's CDR3 is CASSQELDSTNTEAFF. The CDR3 nucleotides read TGCGCCAGCAGCCAAGAACTCGACAGTACGAACACTGAAGCTTTCTTT.